A selection of T cell receptor beta chains follows, all from one sample in a study of T cell repertoires in cytomegalovirus infection. MiXCR, run by TCRdb on the reads, gives a single entry per CDR3 protein. This table holds approximately 30,000 distinct CDR3 sequences, 15% to 20% found once. Antigens of these TCRs are unknown. The material was CD8+ T cells from cultured PBMCs, obtained from culture after CMV antigen stimulation. Source of these receptors: a human donor in good health (CMV status not recorded). Some clones in this sample may be carry-over from other donors' samples. The CDR3 runs from the conserved cysteine through the conserved F or W. D genes are given only for firm matches. The size entry is marked missing in some rows and otherwise reads once, few, many or a size class.

J: TRBJ2-2
size: many
V: TRBV4-2
D: TRBD2
DNA: TGTGCCAGCAGCCAAGATTTGACCAGCGGGGCCACCACCGGGGAGCTGTTTTTT
CDR3: CASSQDLTSGATTGELFF

J: TRBJ2-7
size: NA
V: TRBV7-8
D: NA
DNA: TGTGCCAGCAGCTTAGTAAGATGGGGGGCGGACGAGCAGTACTTC
CDR3: CASSLVRWGADEQYF

J: TRBJ2-1
size: NA
V: TRBV12-3/TRBV12-4
D: NA
DNA: TGTGCCAGCAGCACGCGGACTTACGATGGAGAGCAGTTCTTC
CDR3: CASSTRTYDGEQFF

J: TRBJ1-1
size: NA
V: TRBV19
D: NA
DNA: TGTGCCAGTAGTATAGGGTTCACTGAAGCTTTCTTT
CDR3: CASSIGFTEAFF

J: TRBJ2-1
size: many
V: TRBV7-9
D: TRBD1
DNA: TGTGCCAGCTGCTTGGGACAGGGGGCGGACAATGAGCAGTTCTTC
CDR3: CASCLGQGADNEQFF

J: TRBJ2-2
size: NA
V: TRBV6-2/TRBV6-3
D: TRBD2
DNA: TGTGCCAGCAGTTACCCGCGGGAGGGTAACACCGGGGAGCTGTTTTTT
CDR3: CASSYPREGNTGELFF

J: TRBJ2-3
size: few
V: TRBV6-5
D: TRBD2
DNA: TGTGCCAGCACCCTCAGCGGGGCTAGCACAGATACGCAGTATTTT
CDR3: CASTLSGASTDTQYF

J: TRBJ2-1
size: large
V: TRBV13
D: NA
DNA: TGTGCCAGCAGTTCGGACTTGAGCTCCTACAATGAGCAGTTCTTC
CDR3: CASSSDLSSYNEQFF

J: TRBJ2-7
size: few
V: TRBV20-1
D: NA
DNA: TGCAGTGCTAGGATCCCCCTCGACGAGCAGTACTTC
CDR3: CSARIPLDEQYF

J: TRBJ2-7
size: NA
V: TRBV7-2
D: TRBD1
DNA: TGTGCCAGCAGCCGGACAGGGTACGAGCAGTACTTC
CDR3: CASSRTGYEQYF

J: TRBJ2-2
size: few
V: TRBV7-8
D: NA
DNA: TGTGCCAGCGAGGAGGAAAACACCGGGGAGCTGTTTTTT
CDR3: CASEEENTGELFF

J: TRBJ2-3
size: NA
V: TRBV7-2
D: TRBD2
DNA: TGTGCCAGCAGCCCTCAACCGGGACTAGCGGGACTCACAGATACGCAGTATTTT
CDR3: CASSPQPGLAGLTDTQYF

J: TRBJ1-5
size: NA
V: TRBV6-2/TRBV6-3
D: NA
DNA: TGTGCCAGCAATGAGAGGGCATATAGCAATCAGCCCCAGCATTTT
CDR3: CASNERAYSNQPQHF

J: TRBJ2-3
size: NA
V: TRBV7-2
D: TRBD1
DNA: TGTGCCAGCAGCTTCGGGACAGGGGAGAGCACAGATACGCAGTATTTT
CDR3: CASSFGTGESTDTQYF

J: TRBJ1-5
size: few
V: TRBV24-1
D: TRBD1
DNA: TGTGCCACCAGTGACCCTACAGGGGCGCAGCCCCAGCATTTT
CDR3: CATSDPTGAQPQHF

J: TRBJ2-6
size: few
V: TRBV12-3/TRBV12-4
D: NA
DNA: TGTGCCAGCAGTCTTATTTCTGGGGCCAACGTCCTGACTTTC
CDR3: CASSLISGANVLTF

J: TRBJ1-5
size: many
V: TRBV4-2
D: NA
DNA: TGTGCCAGCAGCCAAGATCTTGGAGGAGGCAATCAGCCCCAGCATTTT
CDR3: CASSQDLGGGNQPQHF

J: TRBJ2-5
size: many
V: TRBV12-3/TRBV12-4
D: NA
DNA: TGTGCCAGCAGTTTATATTGGGGCCGGGAGACCCAGTACTTC
CDR3: CASSLYWGRETQYF

J: TRBJ2-7
size: NA
V: TRBV4-3
D: TRBD2
DNA: TGCGCCAGCAGCCAAGATCGAAGCGGGAGCGACGAGCAGTACTTC
CDR3: CASSQDRSGSDEQYF

J: TRBJ1-1
size: few
V: TRBV6-5
D: NA
DNA: TGTGCCAGCAGTTACTCTGCAGGACGGAACACTGAAGCTTTCTTT
CDR3: CASSYSAGRNTEAFF

J: TRBJ1-1
size: many
V: TRBV7-3
D: TRBD1
DNA: TGTGCCAGCAGCCAGGGGGTGAACACTGAAGCTTTCTTT
CDR3: CASSQGVNTEAFF

J: TRBJ2-7
size: few
V: TRBV7-2
D: NA
DNA: TGTGCCAGCAGCTTAGAGCCGGGGGCACAGTACGAGCAGCACTTC
CDR3: CASSLEPGAQYEQHF

J: TRBJ1-1
size: few
V: TRBV7-8
D: TRBD1
DNA: TGTGCCAGCTGCTCAGGGACAGGGCCCACTGAAGCTTTCTTT
CDR3: CASCSGTGPTEAFF

J: TRBJ2-1
size: NA
V: TRBV11-2
D: NA
DNA: TGTGCCAGCAGCTTAGAACTAGCAGTCTACAATGAGCAGTTCTTC
CDR3: CASSLELAVYNEQFF

J: TRBJ1-1
size: NA
V: TRBV7-3
D: NA
DNA: TGTGCCAGCAGCCCCAGAGGAAGGGGGGACACTGAAGCTTTCTTT
CDR3: CASSPRGRGDTEAFF

J: TRBJ2-1
size: few
V: TRBV7-8
D: NA
DNA: TGTGCCAGCACCTATGGACGGAATGAGCAGTTCTTC
CDR3: CASTYGRNEQFF

J: TRBJ2-1
size: few
V: TRBV7-6
D: NA
DNA: TGTGCCAGCAGCTTAGTGGGCGGGTCCTACAATGAGCAGTTCTTC
CDR3: CASSLVGGSYNEQFF

J: TRBJ2-1
size: many
V: TRBV24-1
D: TRBD2
DNA: TGTGCCACCAGTGACTTAGCGGGGAATGAGCAGTTCTTC
CDR3: CATSDLAGNEQFF

J: TRBJ2-7
size: many
V: TRBV7-2
D: NA
DNA: TGTGCCAGCAGCTTAGTTACCCCAGACTACGAGCAGTACTTC
CDR3: CASSLVTPDYEQYF

J: TRBJ2-1
size: once
V: TRBV18
D: NA
DNA: TGTGCCAGCTCCCCCGGGGGCTATGAGCAGTTCTTC
CDR3: CASSPGGYEQFF

J: TRBJ2-1
size: NA
V: TRBV4-3
D: NA
DNA: TGCGCCAGCAGCCAAGGGGCAGGGCTCCGGGCGAATGAGCAGTTCTTC
CDR3: CASSQGAGLRANEQFF

J: TRBJ2-1
size: NA
V: TRBV27
D: TRBD2
DNA: TGTGCCAGCAGTACGGCGGGAGGGTCCTACAATGAGCAGTTCTTC
CDR3: CASSTAGGSYNEQFF

J: TRBJ2-7
size: few
V: TRBV5-4
D: TRBD1
DNA: TGTGCCAGCAGCCAGGGACAGAACTCCTACGAGCAGTACTTC
CDR3: CASSQGQNSYEQYF

J: TRBJ1-5
size: NA
V: TRBV27
D: NA
DNA: TGTGCCAGCAGGACTAGCAATCAGCCCCAGCATTTT
CDR3: CASRTSNQPQHF

J: TRBJ2-7
size: once
V: TRBV7-6
D: TRBD1
DNA: TGTGCCAGCAGCTTAGGAGAGGGGGCGAGCGAGCAGTACTTC
CDR3: CASSLGEGASEQYF

J: TRBJ2-5
size: once
V: TRBV7-6
D: NA
DNA: TGTGCCAGCAGCTCCTTACAGGGGCGGGGAGAGACCCAGTACTTC
CDR3: CASSSLQGRGETQYF

J: TRBJ2-7
size: few
V: TRBV27
D: TRBD2
DNA: TGTGCCAGCAGGGAAACGGGACTACCCTACGAGCAGTACTTC
CDR3: CASRETGLPYEQYF

J: TRBJ1-2
size: many
V: TRBV6-5
D: NA
DNA: TGTGCCAGCAGTTACTCGTTGCATGACCCCGGACAGATCTATGGCTACACCTTC
CDR3: CASSYSLHDPGQIYGYTF

J: TRBJ2-7
size: once
V: TRBV6-6
D: NA
DNA: TGTGCCATCCAAACAGGCTCCATGGGGCTTTCCTACGAGCAGTACTTC
CDR3: CAIQTGSMGLSYEQYF

J: TRBJ1-2
size: NA
V: TRBV28
D: NA
DNA: TGTGCCAGCAGTCCCAGGGTTTACCGCTACACCTTC
CDR3: CASSPRVYRYTF

J: TRBJ2-3
size: many
V: TRBV27
D: TRBD1
DNA: TGTGCCAGCAGCCATACAGGGGATTTCACAGATACGCAGTATTTT
CDR3: CASSHTGDFTDTQYF

J: TRBJ2-1
size: few
V: TRBV19
D: TRBD1
DNA: TGTGCCTCGATGGTGGGGACAGGGTTCTACAATGAGCAGTTCTTC
CDR3: CASMVGTGFYNEQFF

J: TRBJ2-7
size: many
V: TRBV7-8
D: NA
DNA: TGTGCCAGCAGCTCCATGGCGAACGGAGAGGTAGGAGACGAGCAGTACTTC
CDR3: CASSSMANGEVGDEQYF

J: TRBJ2-1
size: few
V: TRBV7-8
D: NA
DNA: TGTGCCAGCAGCGCCCATCCGAACAATGAGCAGTTCTTC
CDR3: CASSAHPNNEQFF

J: TRBJ2-5
size: few
V: TRBV6-5
D: NA
DNA: TGTGCCAGCAGTGGACTCTACCAAGAGACCCAGTACTTC
CDR3: CASSGLYQETQYF

J: TRBJ2-1
size: few
V: TRBV28
D: NA
DNA: TGTGCCAGCAGTTTAACCGTATACAATGAGCAGTTCTTC
CDR3: CASSLTVYNEQFF

J: TRBJ2-7
size: NA
V: TRBV7-3
D: TRBD1
DNA: TGTGCCAGCAGCTCAAGACAGGGGCCAATCCACGAGCAGTACTTC
CDR3: CASSSRQGPIHEQYF

J: TRBJ2-1
size: many
V: TRBV7-3
D: NA
DNA: TGTGCCAGCAGCTTGGACTTCTACAATGAGCAGTTCTTC
CDR3: CASSLDFYNEQFF

J: TRBJ2-7
size: NA
V: TRBV19
D: NA
DNA: TGTGCCAGTAGCCTCGGGGGGCAATCCTACGAGCAGTACTTC
CDR3: CASSLGGQSYEQYF

J: TRBJ2-1
size: once
V: TRBV5-4
D: TRBD2
DNA: TGTGCCAGCAGCTTAGAGGCGGGAGGGAACAATGAGCAGTTCTTC
CDR3: CASSLEAGGNNEQFF

J: TRBJ2-4
size: few
V: TRBV7-2
D: TRBD1
DNA: TGTGCCAGCAGCTTAGACGACAGGGGGCGATGGAACATTCAGTACTTC
CDR3: CASSLDDRGRWNIQYF

J: TRBJ2-5
size: NA
V: TRBV6-1
D: NA
DNA: TGTGCCAGCGCAAAGTGGGGACCGTCAAGGGAGACCCAGTACTTC
CDR3: CASAKWGPSRETQYF

J: TRBJ1-2
size: NA
V: TRBV7-8
D: NA
DNA: TGTGCCAGCAGCTTAGCGGGGGGGCAGAACTATGGCTACACCTTC
CDR3: CASSLAGGQNYGYTF

J: TRBJ2-5
size: few
V: TRBV7-2
D: TRBD2
DNA: TGTGCCAGCAGCTTAAATGTCAGACTAGCGGGAGAGACCCAGTACTTC
CDR3: CASSLNVRLAGETQYF